The next 23 T cell receptor beta chains were all read from a single sample in a study of a mutant IDH1 vaccine in newly diagnosed glioma. Stated time point: week 35, safety follow-up. The study gave 300 ug of mutant IDH1 20-mer peptide per vaccine dose, with topical imiquimod. Their antigen targets remain unknown. Sequencing used immunoSEQ multiplex PCR; TCRdb keeps in-frame clones, though not all of them. Found here are around 32,000 clones, over 70% of them singletons; the top ten hold about 9.3%. The sequencing used PBMCs, collected from a glioma patient whose treatment included an IDH1 peptide vaccine. These receptors were taken from a woman aged 25 to 45 with glioma. Some clones in this sample may be carry-over from other donors' samples.

The V gene is TRBV7-6, the J gene TRBJ1-1; D is uncertain. The CDR3 is made up of 15 amino acids. Trimming left V 0 bases short and J 4 bases short, with 12 bases between. Germline V gives CDR1 SGHVS, CDR2 FNYEAQ. This CDR3 reads CASSLAPGRRTEAFF. CDR3 coding DNA: TGTGCCAGCAGCTTAGCACCCGGACGGCGCACTGAAGCTTTCTTT.

The chain employs TRBV15 and TRBJ1-2; D may be TRBD1 (6 bases). CDR1 and CDR2 from the germline V gene are LNHNV and YYDKDF (reference sequence). The CDR3 consists of 16 residues. Trimming cost V 0 bases and J 2 bases, with 13 bases left between them. The CDR3 coding sequence is TGTGCCACCAGCAGAGAGGTGGGGGCCGGGAACTATGGCTACACCTTC. This gives the protein CATSREVGAGNYGYTF.

The rearrangement uses TRBV6-1 and TRBJ1-5, with D hard to call. CDR3 length: 14 amino acids. Germline CDR1 reads MNHNS; CDR2 reads SASEGT. The V end lost 7 bases, the J end lost 2 bases, and 12 bases lay between the germline ends. CDR3 DNA: TGTGCCAGCACGACCTGGGGAGGCAATCAGCCCCAGCATTTT. Its protein product is CASTTWGGNQPQHF.

The gene calls are TRBV29-1 and TRBJ1-5; D is ambiguous. CDR3 length: 13 amino acids. Germline V gene sequence: CDR1 SQVTM, CDR2 ANQGSEA. Trimming removed 4 bases at V and 1 base at J, with 8 bases between. DNA of the CDR3: TGCAGCGTTGGAGCGGCAAGCAATCAGCCCCAGCATTTT. Translation gives CSVGAASNQPQHF.

The chain combines TRBV9 with TRBJ2-5; D gene uncertain. The CDR3 is 11 residues long. Per germline, CDR1 SGDLS and CDR2 YYNGEE. Trimming stripped 3 bases from V and 4 bases from J, with 4 bases between. The CDR3 spells CASSGGETQYF. CDR3 coding DNA: TGTGCCAGCAGCGGGGGAGAGACCCAGTACTTC.

This clone was seen only a few times. This chain links TRBV21-1 with TRBJ1-2. TRBV21-1 is annotated as a pseudogene. This CDR3 contains 13 residues. The CDR3 DNA reads TGTGCCAGCCGGACCGCAGCTAACTATGGCTACACCTTC. This codes for CASRTAANYGYTF.

The genes are TRBV19 and TRBJ1-2; tentatively, D is TRBD1 (5 bases). CDR3 length equals 13 residues. Germline V CDR1 and CDR2: LNHDA, SQIVND (reference sequence). Between the trimmed V and J ends, which lost 5 bases and 7 bases, there was a span of 14 bases. The CDR3, as DNA: TGTGCCAGTAGTTTGTCCCAGGGTCGTGGCTACACCTTC. Translated: CASSLSQGRGYTF.

This clone was detected only a few times. This sequence joins TRBV5-4 and TRBJ1-2; D remains ambiguous. The germline V gene encodes CDR1 SGHNT and CDR2 YYREEE (reference sequence). Trimming cost V 1 base and J 10 bases, with 8 bases left between them. This CDR3 contains 11 residues. The CDR3 loop reads CASSLLSYYTF. CDR3 nucleotides: TGTGCCAGCAGCTTGCTCTCTTACTACACCTTC.

The table lists this clone with a few counts. CDR3 bases: TGTGCCAGCAGGGTGGGTCTTCTCGGCACTGAAGCTTTCTTT. Its protein is CASRVGLLGTEAFF. This sequence joins TRBV27 and TRBJ1-1; D unclear. This CDR3 is 14 amino acids long. In germline, CDR1 is MNHEY, CDR2 SMNVEV (reference sequence). V was trimmed by 6 bases and J by 4 bases, leaving 15 bases between them.

The chain recombines TRBV2 with TRBJ2-3; 14 nucleotides match TRBD2. V lost 6 bases and J lost 2; bases outside the gene matches: 4. The CDR3 consists of 16 residues. Germline CDR1 SNHLY, CDR2 FYNNEI. The CDR3 protein is CASRSTSGRATDTQYF. The CDR3 DNA is TGTGCCAGCAGGTCGACTAGCGGGAGGGCCACAGATACGCAGTATTTT.

The V gene is TRBV6-5, the J gene TRBJ2-6; unclear D gene. Germline V gene data show CDR1 as MNHEY and CDR2 as SVGAGI. The length of the CDR3 is 15 residues. With 6 bases removed from V and 2 bases from J, the gap between germline ends came to 11 bases. In nucleotides, the CDR3 is TGTGCCAGCAGCCGTGGGTCGGCTGGGGCCAACGTCCTGACTTTC. Its protein product is CASSRGSAGANVLTF.

The gene calls are TRBV14 and TRBJ2-3; D gene ambiguous. V was trimmed by 0 bases and J by 5 bases, leaving 18 bases between them. The CDR3 consists of 17 residues. Germline CDR1 is SGHDN and CDR2 is FVKESK. The CDR3 DNA sequence: TGTGCCAGCAGCCAAGAGAGACCAGCGAGGCCGGGAGATACGCAGTATTTT. Residues: CASSQERPARPGDTQYF.

This clone appeared a single time. V usage is TRBV5-6 and J usage is TRBJ1-2, with TRBD1 matching over 7 bases. CDR1 and CDR2 (germline): SGHDT, YYEEEE. The CDR3 contains 13 residues. With V trimmed by 2 bases and J by 8 bases, 6 bases remained unmatched. The CDR3 sequence: CASSFGTVGGYTF. CDR3 sequence (DNA): TGTGCCAGCAGCTTCGGGACAGTGGGCGGCTACACCTTC.

The CDR3 region has the DNA TGTGCCAGCAGTACCCCCATGACTTCGAATGCTGAAGCTTTCTTT. Amino acid sequence: CASSTPMTSNAEAFF. The rearrangement links TRBV6-6 to TRBJ1-1; D is uncertain. Germline-derived CDR1 and CDR2 are MNHNY and SVGAGI (reference sequence). V lost 5 bases and J 6 bases, leaving 19 bases between the germline ends. The CDR3 is 15 residues long.

The chain has TRBV9 and TRBJ1-6; maybe TRBD1 (6 bases). V lost 0 bases and J lost 9, with 13 bases in between. Per the germline V gene, CDR1 is SGDLS and CDR2 is YYNGEE. This CDR3 has 15 amino acids. As DNA, the CDR3 is TGTGCCAGCAGCGTAGTAGGGGGGCCAGGTTCACCCCTCCACTTT. This gives the protein CASSVVGGPGSPLHF.

The rearrangement uses TRBV28 and TRBJ2-2; D not resolved. The germline V gene has CDR1 MDHEN and CDR2 SYDVKM. Trimming took off 7 bases at V and 1 base at J, with 13 bases between the two ends. The CDR3 has 15 residues. The CDR3 is CASTPGSVNTGELFF. The CDR3 DNA sequence: TGTGCCAGCACCCCCGGGTCCGTGAACACCGGGGAGCTGTTTTTT.

The chain couples TRBV27 to TRBJ2-3; TRBD1 agrees at 7 bases. Germline assignment: CDR1 MNHEY and CDR2 SMNVEV (reference sequence). V lost 7 bases and J lost 5; bases outside the gene matches: 9. The CDR3 consists of 14 residues. CDR3 residues: CASTSNPGGDTQYF. For the CDR3, the DNA is TGTGCCAGCACATCCAACCCAGGGGGAGATACGCAGTATTTT.

The CDR3: CASSRDPSLEQYF. The CDR3 bases are TGTGCCAGCTCAAGGGACCCAAGCCTGGAGCAGTACTTC. V and J are TRBV18 and TRBJ2-7; D may correspond to TRBD1 or TRBD2 (5 bases each). Germline-derived CDR1 and CDR2 are KGHSH and LQKENI. This CDR3 comprises 13 residues. V was cut by 5 bases and J by 7 bases, with 15 bases left in between.

This chain links TRBV23-1 with TRBJ1-1; the D is unclear. TRBV23-1 belongs to the ORF category, with a function that is uncertain. The CDR3 loop spans 15 amino acids. V lost 4 bases and J 1 base, leaving 13 bases between the germline ends. CDR3 in amino acids: CASSPVFTANTEAFF. For the CDR3, the DNA is TGCGCCAGCAGTCCGGTATTCACAGCGAACACTGAAGCTTTCTTT.

Concerning this clone itself: Its ends do not fully match the called genes, so a read error is possible. V is TRBV7-9 and J is TRBJ2-5; D is undetermined. Germline V lookup: CDR1 SEHNR, CDR2 FQNEAQ (reference sequence). The CDR3 spans 14 residues. In DNA form, the CDR3 reads TGTGCCAGCAGTTTAGTCCAAGCAAAAGAGACCCAGTACTTC. Translation gives CASSLVQAKETQYF.

Here the CDR3 DNA reads TGTGCTAGTGGCCCCGGGGGCGACACAGATACGCAGTATTTT. Its translation is CASGPGGDTDTQYF. The chain joins TRBV12-5 to TRBJ2-3; D possibly matches TRBD1 or TRBD2 (6 bases each). This CDR3 region has 14 residues. Trimming cost V 6 bases and J 2 bases, with 12 bases left between them. Per the germline V gene, CDR1 is LGHNT and CDR2 is FRNRAP.

J is TRBJ1-5 and V is TRBV19; a weak D match, TRBD1 (5 bases). Trimming removed 7 bases at V and 4 bases at J, with 17 bases between. The CDR3 extends over 15 amino acids. Germline V gene sequence: CDR1 LNHDA, CDR2 SQIVND (reference sequence). The DNA of the CDR3 is TGTGCCAGTACCCCATCGGGGGTATGGAATCAGCCCCAGCATTTT. Its translation: CASTPSGVWNQPQHF.

This clone was counted only a few times. V gene TRBV7-6 combines with J gene TRBJ2-2, with D tentatively TRBD1 or TRBD2 (7 bases each). This CDR3 contains 17 residues. V was shortened by 5 bases and J by 3 bases, with 19 bases between the two germline ends. CDR1 is SGHVS and CDR2 is FNYEAQ in the germline V gene. CDR3 in amino acids: CASSPRGRGFDTGELFF. DNA of the CDR3: TGTGCCAGCAGCCCCAGGGGGAGGGGTTTCGACACCGGGGAGCTGTTTTTT.